Below, 21 T cell receptor beta chains from the same sample are listed, as sequenced in a study of CD8 T cells in Susac syndrome. The RNA input was roughly 0.45 to 1 ug, and it was reverse transcribed with random hexamers. TCRdb reprocessed the immunoSEQ multiplex PCR reads with MiXCR, giving one entry per CDR3 protein. There are approximately 170,000 distinct CDR3 sequences in the sample; less than 95% occur only once, and about 0.094% lies in the top ten. The sample taken for sequencing was CD4+ T cells from PBMCs. These receptors were obtained from a human donor with multiple sclerosis.

The V gene is TRBV12-3 or TRBV12-4, the J gene TRBJ1-1, with D unresolved. V dropped 3 bases and J dropped 1 base, with 9 bases sitting between them. The CDR3 spans 14 residues. The CDR3 DNA is TGTGCCAGCAGTTTGCAGGACGGGAACACTGAAGCTTTCTTT. As protein: CASSLQDGNTEAFF.

V gene TRBV7-6 combines with J gene TRBJ2-1; D remains ambiguous. Looked up from germline, CDR1 is SGHVS and CDR2 is FNYEAQ. Trimming pared 2 bases from V and 8 bases from J, leaving 13 bases between. This CDR3 comprises 14 residues. CDR3 DNA: TGTGCCAGCAGCTTACTCCTGGGTGCCCATGAGCAGTTCTTC. Translated, it gives CASSLLLGAHEQFF.

The genes are TRBV15 and TRBJ2-7, with 9 bases matching TRBD2. CDR3 length equals 16 residues. Trimming removed 0 bases from V and 2 bases from J; junction bases left unmatched: 5. Germline-derived CDR1 and CDR2 are LNHNV and YYDKDF (reference sequence). The DNA for the CDR3 is TGTGCCACCAGCAGAGATTTGGGACTAGCAGCCTACGAGCAGTACTTC. It encodes CATSRDLGLAAYEQYF.

The J gene is TRBJ2-7, the V gene TRBV12-3 or TRBV12-4; a possible D gene is TRBD1 (5 bases). The CDR3 has 14 residues. V was pared by 3 bases and J by 2 bases, with 11 bases between. In DNA form, the CDR3 reads TGTGCCAGCAGTTTGCAGGGATCTACCTACGAGCAGTACTTC. Protein: CASSLQGSTYEQYF.

This chain joins TRBV7-2 and TRBJ2-5; the D gene is possibly TRBD2 (5 bases). V gave up 1 base and J gave up 4 bases, with 16 bases separating them. Germline CDR1 reads SGHTA; CDR2 reads FQGNSA. This CDR3 comprises 16 residues. The CDR3 loop is CASSLVALETRETQYF. The CDR3 DNA is TGTGCCAGCAGCTTAGTGGCACTAGAAACCCGAGAGACCCAGTACTTC.

The chain couples TRBV6-2 or TRBV6-3 to TRBJ2-5; no definite D call. The CDR3 is made up of 15 amino acids. Germline V gene lookup returns CDR1 MNHEY and CDR2 SVGEGT. V lost 7 bases and J lost 4, with 19 bases in between. This chain's CDR3 is CASTWVMSKGETQYF. The CDR3 coding sequence is TGTGCCAGCACCTGGGTGATGAGCAAGGGAGAGACCCAGTACTTC.

The chain joins TRBV6-1 to TRBJ2-1; the match to TRBD2 covers 14 bases. The CDR3 runs 17 residues. J was trimmed by 6 bases and V by 6 bases; bases with no gene match: 10. The germline V gene encodes CDR1 MNHNS and CDR2 SASEGT. Here the CDR3 reads CASRTPPGLAGVNEQFF. CDR3 DNA sequence: TGTGCCAGCAGGACGCCCCCGGGACTAGCGGGAGTCAATGAGCAGTTCTTC.

The chain links TRBV27 to TRBJ2-7, with 7 bases identical to TRBD2. The junction had 10 bases not matched to a gene; V was cut back by 3 bases and J by 2 bases. This CDR3 contains 16 residues. Germline values: CDR1 MNHEY, CDR2 SMNVEV (reference sequence). Here the CDR3 DNA reads TGTGCCAGCAGTTTTTCCAAGACTAGCAGCCCCTACGAGCAGTACTTC. Translation gives CASSFSKTSSPYEQYF.

The genes are TRBV15 and TRBJ1-3; perhaps TRBD1 as D (5 bases). The V gene's germline CDR1 is LNHNV and CDR2 YYDKDF (reference sequence). V was clipped by 3 bases and J by 0 bases, with 15 bases between them. This CDR3 is built from 17 residues. This CDR3 reads CATSSPSGLTSGNTIYF. The CDR3 nucleotides read TGTGCCACCAGCAGTCCCTCGGGACTAACCTCTGGAAACACCATATATTTT.

This chain links TRBV7-8 with TRBJ2-1, with D tentatively TRBD1 or TRBD2 (6 bases each). Germline values: CDR1 SGHVS, CDR2 FQNEAQ. CDR3 length: 15 amino acids. V shed 1 base and J shed 4 bases, with 11 bases lying between them. For the CDR3, the DNA is TGTGCCAGCAGCTTAGTCGGAGGGGGGTACAATGAGCAGTTCTTC. Protein product: CASSLVGGGYNEQFF.

This rearrangement joins TRBV12-3 or TRBV12-4 to TRBJ1-2, with TRBD1 identical over 8 bases. The CDR3 loop spans 12 amino acids. Trimming removed 6 bases from V and 3 bases from J; junction bases left unmatched: 0. The chain's CDR3 is CASRTGDYGYTF. CDR3 nucleotide sequence: TGTGCCAGCAGGACAGGGGACTATGGCTACACCTTC.

The CDR3: CSVGENYGYTF. The CDR3 coding sequence is TGCAGCGTTGGAGAGAACTATGGCTACACCTTC. The chain uses TRBV29-1 and TRBJ1-2; D ambiguous. V was pared by 4 bases and J by 2 bases, with 5 bases between. Per the germline V gene, CDR1 is SQVTM and CDR2 is ANQGSEA. The CDR3 runs to 11 residues.

This chain connects TRBV7-9 to TRBJ2-5; D remains unclear. This CDR3 comprises 11 residues. CDR1 and CDR2 from the germline V gene are SEHNR and FQNEAQ (reference sequence). Deletions cut 6 bases from V and 5 bases from J, with 7 bases between. The CDR3: CASSFTETQYF. CDR3 coding DNA: TGTGCCAGCAGTTTTACCGAGACCCAGTACTTC.

The chain is built from TRBV29-1 and TRBJ1-1, with 7 bases that match TRBD1. The ends lost 6 bases at V and 5 bases at J; junction bases unmatched: 6. The CDR3 is 12 residues long. CDR1 and CDR2 from the germline V gene are SQVTM and ANQGSEA. The CDR3 region is CSVGDRETEAFF. DNA of the CDR3: TGCAGCGTGGGTGACAGGGAAACTGAAGCTTTCTTT.

In its sample, this clonotype was seen once. The chain recombines TRBV5-6 with TRBJ1-5; no firm D call. This CDR3 region has 14 residues. The V gene's germline CDR1 is SGHDT and CDR2 YYEEEE. Trimming cost V 1 base and J 2 bases, with 7 bases left between them. CDR3 in DNA: TGTGCCAGCAGCTTGAACGGCGGCAATCAGCCCCAGCATTTT. This gives the protein CASSLNGGNQPQHF.

The rearrangement links TRBV29-1 to TRBJ2-3; 12 nucleotides agree with TRBD2. Looked up from germline, CDR1 is SQVTM and CDR2 is ANQGSEA. Trimming took 6 bases from V and 13 from J; bases not matched to a gene: 14. This CDR3 contains 14 residues. Here the CDR3 DNA reads TGCAGCGTCCTCCCCTCCCTAGCGGGGGGGATCGAGTATTTT. Its translation: CSVLPSLAGGIEYF.

This chain joins TRBV30 and TRBJ1-5, with D perhaps matching TRBD1 (5 bases). The V end was cut by 0 bases, the J end by 4 bases, with 10 bases between. This CDR3 spans 14 amino acids. Germline CDR1 is GTSNPN and CDR2 is SVGIG (reference sequence). The CDR3 DNA sequence: TGTGCCTGGAGTGTACTGGGGGTTAATCAGCCCCAGCATTTT. Amino acid sequence: CAWSVLGVNQPQHF.

The V and J genes are TRBV5-1 and TRBJ2-6; D unresolved. CDR1 SGHRS and CDR2 YFSETQ come from the germline V gene. Trimming took 5 bases from V and 0 from J, leaving 9 bases between them. This CDR3 has 15 amino acids. The CDR3 DNA reads as TGCGCCAGCAGGATCATGGGCTCTGGGGCCAACGTCCTGACTTTC. It is translated as CASRIMGSGANVLTF.

J is TRBJ2-1 and V is TRBV4-2; 9 positions agree with TRBD2. The CDR3 length is 17 residues. V trimming: 0 bases; J trimming: 5 bases; junction bases outside the gene matches: 8. CDR1 LGHNA and CDR2 YNFKEQ come from the germline V gene. The CDR3 DNA follows: TGTGCCAGCAGCCAAGATCGACTAGCGGCAGAAAACAATGAGCAGTTCTTC. This codes for CASSQDRLAAENNEQFF.

The chain has TRBV5-1 and TRBJ2-7; the match to TRBD2 covers 9 bases. Trimming at V came to 0 bases and at J to 11 bases, leaving 15 bases not matched to a gene. This CDR3 contains 16 residues. Germline-derived CDR1 and CDR2 are SGHRS and YFSETQ. CDR3 loop: CASSLALSSAGGEEYF. The CDR3, as DNA: TGCGCCAGCAGCTTGGCTCTGTCGTCGGCGGGAGGGGAGGAGTACTTC.

The chain uses TRBV4-3 and TRBJ2-1; D assignment may be TRBD1 or TRBD2 (5 bases each). Trimming left V 4 bases short and J 12 bases short, with 16 bases between. This CDR3 is 13 amino acids long. Germline CDR1 is LGHNA and CDR2 is YSLEER. The CDR3 sequence is CASSPGPMSVQFF. The CDR3 coding sequence is TGCGCCAGCAGCCCGGGACCCATGTCTGTGCAGTTCTTC.